This T cell receptor beta chain was documented in a study of T cells in Graves' hyperthyroidism and ophthalmopathy (dated by TCRdb to between 2017 and 2020). Study-level background: Peripheral blood samples were taken at initial diagnosis, before any treatment was given. To identify TCR V-J signatures that set the groups apart, the researchers used a discovery cohort of 100 or so patients, made up of under 50 with Graves' ophthalmopathy and some 56 with stable Graves' hyperthyroidism. An independent validation cohort of under 20 hyperthyroidism patients and about 16 patients who later progressed to ophthalmopathy tested prospective prediction of ophthalmopathy. For training and testing, the 110 or so patients in the discovery cohort were randomly divided in a 7:3 ratio. The study also compared thyroid tissue and blood T-cell repertoires from a handful of Graves' hyperthyroidism patients. After blood sampling, hyperthyroidism patients were treated with methimazole at a starting dose of 30 mg daily, and ophthalmopathy patients were treated with high-dose intravenous methylprednisolone. The paper reports TCR Vbeta CDR3 sequencing of some 140 peripheral blood samples: 43 ophthalmopathy, 75 to 80 hyperthyroidism and approximately 17 progressor patients. What the authors observed across the whole study: Sample size was not statistically predetermined, and blinding of investigators to group allocation was not performed. In validation, the model predicted progression to ophthalmopathy a median of about 5.9 months before onset, with over 60% sensitivity and just under 75% specificity. A model built on a 13 V-J signature distinguished ophthalmopathy from stable hyperthyroidism, reaching approximately 89% sensitivity and 81.08% specificity in cross-validation and 80%/75% in testing. Most expanded thyroid clonotypes (frequency above 0.001) were also detected in blood, suggesting blood repertoires may reflect thyroid immune responses.

Moderately to severely active disease, a Clinical Activity Score of at least 3, a NOSPECS grade of at least 4, and a duration under 3 months were present in ophthalmopathy patients. Patients with uncontrolled infections, other autoimmune diseases, pregnancy or lactation were excluded. Diagnoses relied on clinical symptoms, serum thyroxine and TRAb, thyroid ultrasound and orbital computed tomography. PBMCs were isolated from about 9.2 ml of fresh peripheral blood by Ficoll-Paque density gradient centrifugation. Trizol reagent was used to extract total RNA, and RNA quality was then checked on an Agilent 2100 Bioanalyzer. In this sample, this clonotype turned up many times. Its antigen is currently not known. Base qualities are missing; no much larger clone stands one base away. The germline V gene sets CDR1 to SGDLS and CDR2 to YYNGEE. The V end loses 2 bases and the J end loses 10 bases, and a stretch of 7 bases separates them. Including the terminal cysteine and phenylalanine, the CDR3 comprises 12 residues. Only the CDR3 region is kept as DNA, spanning 36 bases read in frame from base 1.

The TCR beta CDR3 regions were amplified from the RNA transcripts. A first-round RT-PCR of the TCR CDR3 used the HTBI primer set with the Qiagen OneStep RT-PCR kit. The libraries were constructed in a second round of multiplex PCR and then size-selected and purified. Sequencing of the libraries was done on an Illumina HiSeq2000 using paired-end 100 bp reads. In the paper's pipeline: SOAPnuke was used to process the raw data, with reads discarded if the reads contained adapters or uncalled bases, had a mean Phred below 15, or lacked an exact constant-primer or identifier match. COPE v1.2.5 was used to merge the high-quality paired reads, and each unique nucleotide sequence was defined as a clonotype. MiTCR v1.1 was used to align clonotypes to the IMGT TRBV, TRBD and TRBJ reference segments. The analysis was restricted to V-J combinations with a frequency above 0.0001, which together covered 99.2% of the repertoires. The TCS score was defined as the ratio of F50 (clonal expansion) to E x V (chaos), calculated using BLOSUM62-based TCRdist between CDR3 peptides within each V-J. Welch's t-statistics and random forest reduced roughly 500 V-J features to roughly 13, which were used in a naive Bayes classifier (R e1071). TCRdb itself trimmed the public reads at Q25 with fastp, ran MiXCR and retained productive beta chains. For every CDR3 protein sequence, its rows merge into one entry that carries the most common genes and DNA. The V and J calls follow TCRdb's processing rather than the paper's. In all, the sample holds around 390,000 distinct CDR3 sequences, and approximately 15% of those were seen once. The top ten clones comprise less than 20% of the sample.

This receptor chain uses TRBV9 and TRBJ1-6, and perhaps TRBD1 as D gene, on 6 matching bases. The receptor comes from a woman aged 25 to 39 with Graves' ophthalmopathy. Material: blood. The CDR3 reads CASSVTGSPLHF. The DNA reads TGTGCCAGCAGCGTTACAGGGTCACCCCTCCACTTT.